Following are 10 T cell receptor beta chains from one sample sequenced in a study of T-cell memory formation after mild COVID-19. TCRdb redid the calling of the 5' RACE reads with MiXCR, one entry per CDR3 protein. The table shows a few hundred thousand distinct CDR3 sequences, with approximately 23% occurring only once. The sequencing sample was made of PBMCs or a T cell subset sorted from them (not recorded which). These receptor sequences come from an adult woman who had mild COVID-19 (a few samples of this study predate the infection). Cell type and time point are not known.

This clonotype was counted a few times. The chain uses TRBV5-5 and TRBJ2-6; a weak D match, TRBD1 (5 bases). Trimming removed 1 base from V and 0 bases from J, with 11 bases in between. The V gene's germline CDR1 is SGHKS and CDR2 YYEKEE (reference sequence). The CDR3 sequence is 17 residues long. The CDR3 coding sequence is TGTGCCAGCAGCTTGACAGGTTCTAGCTCTGGGGCCAACGTCCTGACTTTC. Translation: CASSLTGSSSGANVLTF. The full variable domain, rest sourced from reference TRBV5-5 and TRBJ2-6, is DAGVTQSPTHLIKTRGQQVTLRCSPISGHKSVSWYQQVLGQGPQFIFQYYEKEERGRGNFPDRFSARQFPNYSSELNVNALLLGDSALYLCASSLTGSSSGANVLTFGAGSRLTVL.

This clonotype was seen once. The CDR3 here is CATSDYGGGYTDTQYF. CDR3 sequence (DNA): TGTGCCACCAGTGATTATGGCGGGGGGTACACAGATACGCAGTATTTT. This rearrangement joins TRBV24-1 to TRBJ2-3, with 8 bases matching TRBD2. Germline-derived CDR1 and CDR2 are KGHDR and SFDVKD. J gave up 2 bases and V 2 bases, and 5 bases lay outside the gene matches. The CDR3 is 16 amino acids.

This clonotype came up a few times. The genes are TRBV2 and TRBJ2-5; 7 bases are shared with TRBD2. Trimming at V came to 8 bases and at J to 1 base, leaving 10 bases not matched to a gene. Germline V gives CDR1 SNHLY, CDR2 FYNNEI. The length of the CDR3 is 15 residues. CDR3 residues: CASGGRTSVQETQYF. CDR3 sequence (DNA): TGTGCCAGCGGGGGGAGAACTAGCGTCCAAGAGACCCAGTACTTC.

The genes are TRBV5-1 and TRBJ2-1; 7 bases line up with TRBD2. The CDR3 has 16 residues. Germline-derived CDR1 and CDR2 are SGHRS and YFSETQ. Trimming removed 0 bases from V and 12 bases from J; junction bases left unmatched: 15. As DNA, the CDR3 is TGCGCCAGCAGCTTGGCCGAGCGGGGTACTTCTAGTGTGCAGTTCTTC. Translated: CASSLAERGTSSVQFF.

V is TRBV6-5 and J is TRBJ2-3, with D hard to call. Trimming removed 6 bases from V and 5 bases from J, with 12 bases in between. The CDR3 runs 13 residues. CDR1 MNHEY and CDR2 SVGAGI come from the germline V gene. CDR3 sequence reads: CASRALERDTQYF. CDR3 DNA sequence: TGTGCCAGCAGAGCCCTGGAAAGAGATACGCAGTATTTT.

V and J are TRBV27 and TRBJ2-2, with D tentatively TRBD1 (6 bases). CDR1 and CDR2 (germline): MNHEY, SMNVEV (reference sequence). Trimming removed 6 bases from V and 6 bases from J, with 14 bases in between. The CDR3 spans 14 residues. The CDR3 spells CASRLIGGPGELFF. In DNA, the CDR3 is TGTGCCAGCAGGCTTATAGGGGGACCCGGGGAGCTGTTTTTT.

The chain employs TRBV12-3 or TRBV12-4 and TRBJ1-5, with D possibly TRBD1 on 6 matching bases. V gave up 5 bases and J gave up 4 bases, with 12 bases separating them. This CDR3 has 14 residues. In DNA, the CDR3 is TGTGCCAGCAGTCCATACAGGGAAAATCAGCCCCAGCATTTT. Encoded protein: CASSPYRENQPQHF.

This chain uses TRBV20-1 with TRBJ2-3; the match to TRBD2 covers 10 bases. Trimming cost V 6 bases and J 6 bases; bases outside gene matches: 9. CDR1 and CDR2 from the germline V gene are DFQATT and SNEGSKA (reference sequence). CDR3 length: 14 amino acids. The CDR3 sequence: CSALTSGPKDTQYF. For the CDR3, the DNA is TGCAGTGCCCTGACTAGCGGGCCTAAGGATACGCAGTATTTT.

This clonotype turned up a few times. The rearrangement joins TRBV5-1 to TRBJ1-1; TRBD1 matches 8 bases. Germline CDR1 is SGHRS and CDR2 is YFSETQ. The CDR3 is 16 amino acids. Trimming removed 2 bases from V and 1 base from J; junction bases left unmatched: 7. In nucleotides, the CDR3 is TGCGCCAGCAGCTTAAGGTCCGGGACAGGGAACACTGAAGCTTTCTTT. Translation gives CASSLRSGTGNTEAFF.

The chain carries TRBV7-2 and TRBJ2-3, with TRBD2 matching 11 bases. The trim removed 3 bases at V and 5 bases at J, leaving 13 bases unmatched. CDR3 length: 18 residues. Germline CDR1 reads SGHTA; CDR2 reads FQGNSA. CDR3 loop: CASSFTSTSGKGVDTQYF. CDR3 coding DNA: TGTGCCAGCAGCTTCACTTCGACTAGCGGGAAAGGTGTAGATACGCAGTATTTT.